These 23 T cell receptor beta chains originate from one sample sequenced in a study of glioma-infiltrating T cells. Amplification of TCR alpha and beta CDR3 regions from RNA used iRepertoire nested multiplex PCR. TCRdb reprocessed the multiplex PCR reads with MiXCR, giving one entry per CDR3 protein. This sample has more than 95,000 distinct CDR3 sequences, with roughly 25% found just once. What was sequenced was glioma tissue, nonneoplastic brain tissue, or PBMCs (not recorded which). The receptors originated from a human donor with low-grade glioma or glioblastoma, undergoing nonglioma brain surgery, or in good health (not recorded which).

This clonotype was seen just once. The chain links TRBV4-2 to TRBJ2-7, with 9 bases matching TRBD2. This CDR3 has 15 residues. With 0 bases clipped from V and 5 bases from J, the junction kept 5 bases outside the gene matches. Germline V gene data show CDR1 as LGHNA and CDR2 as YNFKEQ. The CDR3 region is CASSQDQRTSDEQYF. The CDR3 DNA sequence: TGTGCCAGCAGCCAAGATCAAAGGACTAGCGACGAGCAGTACTTC.

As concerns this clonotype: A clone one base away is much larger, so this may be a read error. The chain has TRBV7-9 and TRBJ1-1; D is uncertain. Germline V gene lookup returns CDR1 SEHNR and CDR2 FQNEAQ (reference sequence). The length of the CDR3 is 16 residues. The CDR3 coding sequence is TGTACCAGCACTGCAGGTGCCGAGGGAAAGAACACTGAAGCTTTCTTT. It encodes CTSTAGAEGKNTEAFF.

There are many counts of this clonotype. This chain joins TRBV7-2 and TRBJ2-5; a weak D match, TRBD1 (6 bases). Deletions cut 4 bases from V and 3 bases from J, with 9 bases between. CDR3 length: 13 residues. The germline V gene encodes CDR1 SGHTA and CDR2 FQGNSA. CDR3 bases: TGTGCCAGCAGCTCTCACAGGGAAGAGACCCAGTACTTC. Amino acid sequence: CASSSHREETQYF.

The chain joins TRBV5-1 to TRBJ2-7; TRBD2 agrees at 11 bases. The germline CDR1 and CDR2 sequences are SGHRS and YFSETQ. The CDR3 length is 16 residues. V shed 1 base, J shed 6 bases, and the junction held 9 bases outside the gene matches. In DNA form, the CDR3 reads TGCGCCAGCAGCTTGCTAGCGGGAGGACCGGATGCCGAGCAGTACTTC. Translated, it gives CASSLLAGGPDAEQYF.

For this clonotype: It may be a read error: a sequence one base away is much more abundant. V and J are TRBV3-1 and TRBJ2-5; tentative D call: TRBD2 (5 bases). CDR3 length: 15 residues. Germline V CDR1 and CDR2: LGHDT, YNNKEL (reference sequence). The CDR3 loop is CAGSHPGVLQETQYF. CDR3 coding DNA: TGTGCCGGCAGCCATCCCGGGGTACTCCAAGAGACCCAGTACTTC.

CDR3 loop: CASSVGGSETQYF. In DNA, the CDR3 is TGTGCCAGCAGCGTAGGCGGGAGTGAGACCCAGTACTTC. The rearrangement joins TRBV9 to TRBJ2-5; 7 bases map to TRBD2. With V trimmed by 0 bases and J by 5 bases, 1 base remained unmatched. The CDR3 is made up of 13 amino acids. CDR1 is SGDLS, CDR2 YYNGEE, per germline. Full variable domain (remainder filled in from reference TRBV9 and TRBJ2-5): DSGVTQTPKHLITATGQRVTLRCSPRSGDLSVYWYQQSLDQGLQFLIQYYNGEERAKGNILERFSAQQFPDLHSELNLSSLELGDSALYFCASSVGGSETQYFGPGTRLLVL.

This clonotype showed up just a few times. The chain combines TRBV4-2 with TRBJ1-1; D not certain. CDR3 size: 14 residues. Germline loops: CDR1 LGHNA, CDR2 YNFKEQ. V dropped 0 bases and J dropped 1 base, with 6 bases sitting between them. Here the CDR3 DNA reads TGTGCCAGCAGCCAAGACGGGAAGAACACTGAAGCTTTCTTT. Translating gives CASSQDGKNTEAFF.

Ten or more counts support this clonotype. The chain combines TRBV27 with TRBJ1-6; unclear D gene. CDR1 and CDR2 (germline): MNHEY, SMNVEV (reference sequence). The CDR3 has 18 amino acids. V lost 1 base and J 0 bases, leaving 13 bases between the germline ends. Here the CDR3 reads CASSLFQRVSSYNSPLHF. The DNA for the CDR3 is TGTGCCAGCAGTTTATTTCAAAGAGTCAGCTCCTATAATTCACCCCTCCACTTT.

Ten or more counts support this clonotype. For the CDR3, the DNA is TGTGCCAGCAGTTACTCTCCCAAAAACATTCAGTACTTC. Protein: CASSYSPKNIQYF. V gene TRBV6-2 or TRBV6-3 combines with J gene TRBJ2-4, with D unresolved. Germline V lookup: CDR1 MNHEY, CDR2 SVGEGT. This CDR3 is 13 amino acids long. Trimming removed 0 bases from V and 2 bases from J, with 2 bases in between.

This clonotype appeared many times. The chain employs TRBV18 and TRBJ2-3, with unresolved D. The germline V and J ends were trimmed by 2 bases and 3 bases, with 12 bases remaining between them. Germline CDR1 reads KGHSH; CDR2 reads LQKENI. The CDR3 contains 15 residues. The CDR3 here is CASSPSTDKTDTQYF. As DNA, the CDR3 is TGTGCCAGCTCACCATCTACAGATAAAACAGATACGCAGTATTTT.

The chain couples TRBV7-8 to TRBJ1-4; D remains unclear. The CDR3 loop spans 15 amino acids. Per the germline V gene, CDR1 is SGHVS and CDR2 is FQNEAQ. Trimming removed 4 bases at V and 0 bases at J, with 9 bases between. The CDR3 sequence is CASSSAAATNEKLFF. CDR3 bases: TGTGCCAGCAGCTCCGCAGCTGCAACTAATGAAAAACTGTTTTTT.

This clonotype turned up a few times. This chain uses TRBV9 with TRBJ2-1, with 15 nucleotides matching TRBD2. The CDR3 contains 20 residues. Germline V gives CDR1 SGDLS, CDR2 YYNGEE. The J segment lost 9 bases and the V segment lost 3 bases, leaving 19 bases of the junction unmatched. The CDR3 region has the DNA TGTGCCAGCAGCGACCCCCGGGACAGGGGACTAGCGGGAGGAATCACTGAGCAGTTCTTC. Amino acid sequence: CASSDPRDRGLAGGITEQFF.

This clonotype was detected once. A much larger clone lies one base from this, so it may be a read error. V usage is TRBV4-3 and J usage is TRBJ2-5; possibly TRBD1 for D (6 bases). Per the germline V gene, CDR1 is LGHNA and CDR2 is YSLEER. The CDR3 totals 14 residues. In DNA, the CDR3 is TGCGCCAACAGCCAAGATAGTCAGGGGGAGACCCAGTACTTC. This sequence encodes CANSQDSQGETQYF.

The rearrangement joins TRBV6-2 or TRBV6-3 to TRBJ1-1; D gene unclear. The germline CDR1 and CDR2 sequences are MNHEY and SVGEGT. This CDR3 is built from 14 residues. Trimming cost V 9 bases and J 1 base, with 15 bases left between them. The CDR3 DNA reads TGTGCCAGTAGGCCCGCGAACAAGAACACTGAAGCTTTCTTT. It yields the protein CASRPANKNTEAFF.

Here the CDR3 reads CASSLARSGRSSGANVLTF. In DNA form, the CDR3 reads TGTGCCAGCAGCTTAGCCCGTAGCGGACGGAGCTCTGGGGCCAACGTCCTGACTTTC. This sequence joins TRBV7-9 and TRBJ2-6; possible D gene TRBD2, 6 bases. There are 19 residues in the CDR3. The V end was cut by 0 bases, the J end by 0 bases, with 15 bases between. Germline-derived CDR1 and CDR2 are SEHNR and FQNEAQ (reference sequence).

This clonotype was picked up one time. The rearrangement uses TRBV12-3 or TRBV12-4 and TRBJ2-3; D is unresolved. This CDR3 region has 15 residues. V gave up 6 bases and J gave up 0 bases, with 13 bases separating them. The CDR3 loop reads CASRSIVTSTDTQYF. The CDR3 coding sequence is TGTGCCAGCAGGTCAATCGTCACTAGCACAGATACGCAGTATTTT.

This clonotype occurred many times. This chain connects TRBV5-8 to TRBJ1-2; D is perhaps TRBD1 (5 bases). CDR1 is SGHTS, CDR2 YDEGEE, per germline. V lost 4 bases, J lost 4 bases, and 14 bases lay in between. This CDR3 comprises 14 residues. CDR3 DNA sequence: TGTGCCAGCAGCCTCCGGGGGTTGGCCTATGGCTACACCTTC. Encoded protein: CASSLRGLAYGYTF.

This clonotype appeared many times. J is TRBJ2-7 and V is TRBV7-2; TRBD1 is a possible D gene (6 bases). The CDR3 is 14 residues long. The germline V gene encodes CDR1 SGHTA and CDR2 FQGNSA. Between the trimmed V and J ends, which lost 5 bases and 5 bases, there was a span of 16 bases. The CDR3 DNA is TGTGCCAGCAGCGCCAGGCCAACAGGGCACGAGCAGTACTTC. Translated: CASSARPTGHEQYF.

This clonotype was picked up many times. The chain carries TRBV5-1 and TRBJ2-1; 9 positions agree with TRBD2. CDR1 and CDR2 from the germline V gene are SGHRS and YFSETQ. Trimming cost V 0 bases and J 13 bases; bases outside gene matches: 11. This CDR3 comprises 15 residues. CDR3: CASSLGSGSYSGQFF. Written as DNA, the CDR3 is TGCGCCAGCAGCTTGGGTAGCGGGAGTTATTCGGGTCAGTTCTTC.

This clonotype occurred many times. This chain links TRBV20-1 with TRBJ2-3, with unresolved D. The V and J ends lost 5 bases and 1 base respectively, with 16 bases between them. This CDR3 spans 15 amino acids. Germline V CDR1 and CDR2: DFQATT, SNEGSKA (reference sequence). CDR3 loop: CSAYSREFGTDTQYF. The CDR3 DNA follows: TGCAGTGCTTACTCACGAGAGTTCGGCACAGATACGCAGTATTTT.

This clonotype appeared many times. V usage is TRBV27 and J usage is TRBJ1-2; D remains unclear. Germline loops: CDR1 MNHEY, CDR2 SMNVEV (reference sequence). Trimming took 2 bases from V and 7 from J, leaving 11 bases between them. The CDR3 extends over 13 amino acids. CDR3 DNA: TGTGCCAGCAGTTTAATGAGGGAAACTGGCTACACCTTC. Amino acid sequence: CASSLMRETGYTF.

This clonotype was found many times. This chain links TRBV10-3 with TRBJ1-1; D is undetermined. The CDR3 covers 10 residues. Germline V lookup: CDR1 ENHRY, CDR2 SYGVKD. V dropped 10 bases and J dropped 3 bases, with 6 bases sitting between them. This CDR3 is CATRDTEAFF. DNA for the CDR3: TGTGCCACGCGGGACACTGAAGCTTTCTTT.

The CDR3 DNA sequence: TGTGCCAGCAGCGGGGGGAACAATCAGCCCCAGCATTTT. Protein: CASSGGNNQPQHF. This chain uses TRBV13 with TRBJ1-5; the D gene is possibly TRBD1 (5 bases). CDR1 and CDR2 (germline): PRHDT, FYEKMQ (reference sequence). V was shortened by 5 bases and J by 3 bases, with 8 bases between the two germline ends. The CDR3 has 13 residues.